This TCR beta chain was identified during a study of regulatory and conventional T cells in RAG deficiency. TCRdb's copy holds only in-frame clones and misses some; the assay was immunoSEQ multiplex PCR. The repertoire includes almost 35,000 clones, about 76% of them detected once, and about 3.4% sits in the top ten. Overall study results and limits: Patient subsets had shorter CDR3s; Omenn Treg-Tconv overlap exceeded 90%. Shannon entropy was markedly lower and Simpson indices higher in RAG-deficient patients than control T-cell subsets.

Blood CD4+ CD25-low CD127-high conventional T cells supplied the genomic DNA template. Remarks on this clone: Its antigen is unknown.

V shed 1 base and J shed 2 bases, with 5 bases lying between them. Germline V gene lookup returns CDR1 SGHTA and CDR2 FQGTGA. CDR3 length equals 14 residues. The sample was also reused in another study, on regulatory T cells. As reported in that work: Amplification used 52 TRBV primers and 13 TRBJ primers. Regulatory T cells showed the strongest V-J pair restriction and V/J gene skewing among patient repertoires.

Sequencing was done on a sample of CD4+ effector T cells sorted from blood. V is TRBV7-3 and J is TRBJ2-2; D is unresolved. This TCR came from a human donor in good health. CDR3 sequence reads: CASSLIPNTGELFF. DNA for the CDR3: TGTGCCAGCAGCTTAATCCCCAACACCGGGGAGCTGTTTTTT. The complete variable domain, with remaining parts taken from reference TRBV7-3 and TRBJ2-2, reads GAGVSQTPSNKVTEKGKYVELRCDPISGHTALYWYRQSLGQGPEFLIYFQGTGAADDSGLPNDRFFAVRPEGSVSTLKIQRTERGDSAVYLCASSLIPNTGELFFGEGSRLTVL.